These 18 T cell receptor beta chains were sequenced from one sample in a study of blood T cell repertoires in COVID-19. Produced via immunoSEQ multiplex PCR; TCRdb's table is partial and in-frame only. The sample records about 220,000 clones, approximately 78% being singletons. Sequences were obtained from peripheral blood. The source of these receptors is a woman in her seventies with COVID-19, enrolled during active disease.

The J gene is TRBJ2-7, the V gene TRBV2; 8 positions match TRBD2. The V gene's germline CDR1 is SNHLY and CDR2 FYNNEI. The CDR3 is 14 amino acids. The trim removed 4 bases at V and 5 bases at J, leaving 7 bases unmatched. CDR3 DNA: TGTGCCAGCAGTGTCCAGCGGGAGCTCCACGAGCAGTACTTC. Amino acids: CASSVQRELHEQYF.

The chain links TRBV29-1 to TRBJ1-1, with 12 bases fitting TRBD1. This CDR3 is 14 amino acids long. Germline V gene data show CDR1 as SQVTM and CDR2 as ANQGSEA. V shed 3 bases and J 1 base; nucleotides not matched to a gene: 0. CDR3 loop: CSVEGQGANTEAFF. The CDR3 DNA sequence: TGCAGCGTTGAGGGACAGGGGGCGAACACTGAAGCTTTCTTT.

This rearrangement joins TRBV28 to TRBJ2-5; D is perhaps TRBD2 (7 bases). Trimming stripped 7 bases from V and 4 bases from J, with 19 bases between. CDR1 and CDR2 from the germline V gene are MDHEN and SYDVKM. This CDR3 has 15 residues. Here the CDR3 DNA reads TGTGCCAGCAAGGTCCGGGGGGCGGGTGGAGAGACCCAGTACTTC. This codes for CASKVRGAGGETQYF.

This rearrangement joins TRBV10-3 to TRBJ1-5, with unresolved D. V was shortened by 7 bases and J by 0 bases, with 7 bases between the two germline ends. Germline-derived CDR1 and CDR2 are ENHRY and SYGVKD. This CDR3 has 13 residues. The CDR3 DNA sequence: TGTGCCATCAACAGAGATAGCAATCAGCCCCAGCATTTT. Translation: CAINRDSNQPQHF.

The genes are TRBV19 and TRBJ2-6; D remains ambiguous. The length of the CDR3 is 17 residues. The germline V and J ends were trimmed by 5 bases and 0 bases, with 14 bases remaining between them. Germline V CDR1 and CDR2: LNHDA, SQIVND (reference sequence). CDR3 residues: CASSPSVRGSGANVLTF. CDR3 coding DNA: TGTGCCAGTAGTCCCTCAGTCCGAGGCTCTGGGGCCAACGTCCTGACTTTC. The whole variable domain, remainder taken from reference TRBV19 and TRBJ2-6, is DGGITQSPKYLFRKEGQNVTLSCEQNLNHDAMYWYRQDPGQGLRLIYYSQIVNDFQKGDIAEGYSVSREKKESFPLTVTSAQKNPTAFYLCASSPSVRGSGANVLTFGAGSRLTVL.

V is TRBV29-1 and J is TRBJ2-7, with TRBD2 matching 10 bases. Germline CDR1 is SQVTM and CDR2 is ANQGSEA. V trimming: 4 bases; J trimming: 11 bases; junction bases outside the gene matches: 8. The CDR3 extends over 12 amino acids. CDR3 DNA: TGCAGCGTTGTAGCGGGAGGCCTGGCTGAGTACTTC. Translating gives CSVVAGGLAEYF.

The CDR3 sequence: CASSPGGGPNQPQHF. The DNA of the CDR3 is TGTGCCAGCAGCCCCGGCGGGGGCCCCAATCAGCCCCAGCATTTT. This chain links TRBV7-8 with TRBJ1-5, with D possibly being TRBD1 (6 bases). This CDR3 is 15 amino acids long. The germline V and J ends were trimmed by 5 bases and 3 bases, with 14 bases remaining between them. Germline lookup yields CDR1 SGHVS and CDR2 FQNEAQ.

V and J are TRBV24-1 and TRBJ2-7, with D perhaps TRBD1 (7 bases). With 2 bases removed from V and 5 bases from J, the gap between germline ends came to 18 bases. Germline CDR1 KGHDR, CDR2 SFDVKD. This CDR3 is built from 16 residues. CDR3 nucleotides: TGTGCCACCAGTGATTCCATATCAGGGGGGCTAAACGAGCAGTACTTC. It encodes CATSDSISGGLNEQYF.

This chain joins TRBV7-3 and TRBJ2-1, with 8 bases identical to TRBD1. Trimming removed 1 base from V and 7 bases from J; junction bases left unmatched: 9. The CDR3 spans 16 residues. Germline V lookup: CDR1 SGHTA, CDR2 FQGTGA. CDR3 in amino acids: CASSLRSGQGRNEQFF. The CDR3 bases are TGTGCCAGCAGCTTAAGATCCGGACAGGGTAGGAATGAGCAGTTCTTC.

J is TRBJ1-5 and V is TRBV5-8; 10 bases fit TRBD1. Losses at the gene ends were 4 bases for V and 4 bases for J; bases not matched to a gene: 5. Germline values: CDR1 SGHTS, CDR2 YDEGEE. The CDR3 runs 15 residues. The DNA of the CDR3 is TGTGCCAGCAGCCCCGGGACAGGGGTGAATCAGCCCCAGCATTTT. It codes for CASSPGTGVNQPQHF.

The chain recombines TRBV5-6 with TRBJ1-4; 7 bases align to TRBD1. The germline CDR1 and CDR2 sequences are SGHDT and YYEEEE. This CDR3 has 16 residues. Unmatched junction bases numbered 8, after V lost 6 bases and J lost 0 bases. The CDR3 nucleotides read TGTGCCAGCACCCTAACAGGGGTTGCAACTAATGAAAAACTGTTTTTT. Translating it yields CASTLTGVATNEKLFF.

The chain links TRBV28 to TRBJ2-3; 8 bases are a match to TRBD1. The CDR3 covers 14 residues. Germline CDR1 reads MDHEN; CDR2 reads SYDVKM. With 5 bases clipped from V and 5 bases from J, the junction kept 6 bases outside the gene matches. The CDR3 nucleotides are TGTGCCAGCAGTCTTAGGACAGGGTTAGATACGCAGTATTTT. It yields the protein CASSLRTGLDTQYF.

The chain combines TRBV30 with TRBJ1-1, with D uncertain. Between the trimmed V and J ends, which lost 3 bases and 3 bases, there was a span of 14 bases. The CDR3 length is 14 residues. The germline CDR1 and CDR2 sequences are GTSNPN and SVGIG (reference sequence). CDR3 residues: CAWRVSGGYTEAFF. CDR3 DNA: TGTGCCTGGAGGGTCTCCGGCGGATACACTGAAGCTTTCTTT.

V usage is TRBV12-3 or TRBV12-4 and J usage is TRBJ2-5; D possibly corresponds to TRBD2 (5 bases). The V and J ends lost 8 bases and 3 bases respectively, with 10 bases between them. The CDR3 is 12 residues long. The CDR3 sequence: CASGLMEETQYF. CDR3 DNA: TGTGCCAGCGGACTTATGGAAGAGACCCAGTACTTC.

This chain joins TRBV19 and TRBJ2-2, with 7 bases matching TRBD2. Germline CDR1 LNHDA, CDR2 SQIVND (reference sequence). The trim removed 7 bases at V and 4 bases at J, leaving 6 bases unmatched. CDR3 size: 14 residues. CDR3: CASTLGLRTGELFF. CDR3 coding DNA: TGTGCCAGTACCCTGGGACTACGCACCGGGGAGCTGTTTTTT.

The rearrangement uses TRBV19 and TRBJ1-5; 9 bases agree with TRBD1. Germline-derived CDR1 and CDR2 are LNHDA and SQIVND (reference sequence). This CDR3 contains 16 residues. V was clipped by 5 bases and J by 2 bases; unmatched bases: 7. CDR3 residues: CASSSLRTGGNQPQHF. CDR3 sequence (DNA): TGTGCCAGTAGTTCGCTTAGGACAGGGGGCAATCAGCCCCAGCATTTT.

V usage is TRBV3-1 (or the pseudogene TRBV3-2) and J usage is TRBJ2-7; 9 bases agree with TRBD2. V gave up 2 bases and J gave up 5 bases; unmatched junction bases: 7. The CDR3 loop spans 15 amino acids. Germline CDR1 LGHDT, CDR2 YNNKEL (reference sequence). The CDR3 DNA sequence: TGTGCCAGCAGCCAACGCCGGACTAGCGTAGACGAGCAGTACTTC. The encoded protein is CASSQRRTSVDEQYF.

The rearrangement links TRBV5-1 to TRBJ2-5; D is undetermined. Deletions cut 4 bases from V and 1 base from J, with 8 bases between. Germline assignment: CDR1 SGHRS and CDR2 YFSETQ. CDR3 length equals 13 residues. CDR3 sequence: CASSLLPQETQYF. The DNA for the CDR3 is TGCGCCAGCAGCCTCCTCCCCCAAGAGACCCAGTACTTC.